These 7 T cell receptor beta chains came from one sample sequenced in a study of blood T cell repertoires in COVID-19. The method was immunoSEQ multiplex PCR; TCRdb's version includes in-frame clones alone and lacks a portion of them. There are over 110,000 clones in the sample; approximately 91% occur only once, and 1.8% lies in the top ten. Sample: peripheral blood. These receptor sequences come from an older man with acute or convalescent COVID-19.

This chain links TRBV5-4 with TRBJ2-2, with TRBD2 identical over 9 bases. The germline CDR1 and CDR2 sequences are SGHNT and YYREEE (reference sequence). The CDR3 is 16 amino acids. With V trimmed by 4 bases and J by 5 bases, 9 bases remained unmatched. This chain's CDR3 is CASSVEAGGLTGELFF. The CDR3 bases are TGTGCCAGCAGCGTGGAGGCGGGGGGGCTTACCGGGGAGCTGTTTTTT.

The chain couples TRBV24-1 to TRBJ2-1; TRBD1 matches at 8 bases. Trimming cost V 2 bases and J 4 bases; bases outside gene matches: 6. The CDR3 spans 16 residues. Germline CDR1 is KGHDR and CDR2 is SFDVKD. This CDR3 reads CATSDSLRDRYNEQFF. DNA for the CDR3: TGTGCCACCAGTGATTCCCTCCGGGACAGGTACAATGAGCAGTTCTTC.

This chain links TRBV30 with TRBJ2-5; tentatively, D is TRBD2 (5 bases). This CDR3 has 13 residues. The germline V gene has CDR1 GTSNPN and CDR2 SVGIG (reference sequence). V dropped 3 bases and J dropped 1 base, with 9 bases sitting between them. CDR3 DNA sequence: TGTGCCTGGAGGCAGAGCGGCCAAGAGACCCAGTACTTC. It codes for CAWRQSGQETQYF.

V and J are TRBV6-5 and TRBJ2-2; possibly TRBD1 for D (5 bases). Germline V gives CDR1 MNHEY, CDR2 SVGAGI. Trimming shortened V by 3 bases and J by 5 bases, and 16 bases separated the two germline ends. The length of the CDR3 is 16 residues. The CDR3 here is CASSYRKGKETGELFF. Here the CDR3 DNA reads TGTGCCAGCAGTTATAGGAAGGGGAAGGAGACCGGGGAGCTGTTTTTT.

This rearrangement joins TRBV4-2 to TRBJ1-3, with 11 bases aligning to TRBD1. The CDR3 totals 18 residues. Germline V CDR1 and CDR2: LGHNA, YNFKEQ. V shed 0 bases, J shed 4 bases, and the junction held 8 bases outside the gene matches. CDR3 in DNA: TGTGCCAGCAGCCAAGAGGGGGCAGGACAGGGGGCAGGAAACACCATATATTTT. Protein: CASSQEGAGQGAGNTIYF.

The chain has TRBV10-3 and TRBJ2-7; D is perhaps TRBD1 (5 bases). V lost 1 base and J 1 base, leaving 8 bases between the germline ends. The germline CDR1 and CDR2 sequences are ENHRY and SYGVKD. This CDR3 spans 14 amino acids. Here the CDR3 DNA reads TGTGCCATCAGTGAGTGGCAGGGATCCTACGAGCAGTACTTC. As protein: CAISEWQGSYEQYF.

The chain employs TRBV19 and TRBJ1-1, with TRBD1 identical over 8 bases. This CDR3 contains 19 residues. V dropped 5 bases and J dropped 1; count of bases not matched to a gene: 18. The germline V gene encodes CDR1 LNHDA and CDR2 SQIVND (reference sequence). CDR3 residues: CASSDRFIPTGGGNTEAFF. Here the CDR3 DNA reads TGTGCCAGTAGTGACCGGTTCATCCCCACAGGGGGAGGGAACACTGAAGCTTTCTTT.